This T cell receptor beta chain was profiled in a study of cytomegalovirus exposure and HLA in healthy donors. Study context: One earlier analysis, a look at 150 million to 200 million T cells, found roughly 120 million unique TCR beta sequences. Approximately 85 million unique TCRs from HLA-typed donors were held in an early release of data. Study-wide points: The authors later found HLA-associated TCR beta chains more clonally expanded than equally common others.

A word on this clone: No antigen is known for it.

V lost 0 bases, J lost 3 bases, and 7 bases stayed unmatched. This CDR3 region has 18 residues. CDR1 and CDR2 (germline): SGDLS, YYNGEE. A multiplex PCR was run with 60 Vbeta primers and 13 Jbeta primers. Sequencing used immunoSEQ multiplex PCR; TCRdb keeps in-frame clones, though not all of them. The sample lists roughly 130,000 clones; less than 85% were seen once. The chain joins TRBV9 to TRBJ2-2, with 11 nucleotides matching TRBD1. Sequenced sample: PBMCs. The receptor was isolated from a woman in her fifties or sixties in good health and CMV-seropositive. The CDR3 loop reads CASSVAHGTGGHTGELFF. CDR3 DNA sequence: TGTGCCAGCAGCGTAGCCCACGGGACAGGGGGGCACACCGGGGAGCTGTTTTTT. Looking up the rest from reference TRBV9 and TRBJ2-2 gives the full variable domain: DSGVTQTPKHLITATGQRVTLRCSPRSGDLSVYWYQQSLDQGLQFLIQYYNGEERAKGNILERFSAQQFPDLHSELNLSSLELGDSALYFCASSVAHGTGGHTGELFFGEGSRLTVL.